This T cell receptor beta chain was recovered during a study of blood T cells in healthy people across ages. A second PCR of roughly 7 to 11 cycles used a sample-barcoded 5' primer and a J-beta primer mix. TCRdb re-derived calls from the 5' RACE reads in MiXCR, one entry per CDR3 protein. The table records about 1.6 million distinct CDR3 sequences, around 35% of them present only once. Sequencing was done on a sample of blood. The clonotype comes from a woman under 40 in good health.

CDR3 sequence reads: CASSPGVAFTGELFF. Written as DNA, the CDR3 is TGTGCCAGCAGCCCAGGGGTAGCGTTCACCGGGGAGCTGTTTTTT. This chain links TRBV7-2 with TRBJ2-2; perhaps TRBD1 as D (6 bases). The V gene lost 5 bases and the J gene lost 4 bases, with 14 bases spanning the gap. Germline CDR1 is SGHTA and CDR2 is FQGNSA. The CDR3 is 15 amino acids.